This T cell receptor beta chain was sequenced during a study of shared clonotypes between healthy human individuals. Study observations and caveats: Donors were few, which limited the genetic and exposure-history diversity represented.

TCRdb's copy holds only in-frame clones and misses some; the assay was immunoSEQ multiplex PCR. The data contain over 400,000 clones, approximately 80% of them seen just once; the ten biggest clones take up 9.5% to 15%. V was cut by 6 bases and J by 5 bases, with 16 bases left in between. The CDR3 length is 14 residues. Per germline, CDR1 ENHRY and CDR2 SYGVKD. Turning to this clone: Its antigen is currently unknown.

Source material: PBMCs. The rearrangement links TRBV10-3 to TRBJ1-1; D not resolved. The TCR was taken from a woman in her forties in good health. Some clones in this sample may be carry-over from other donors' samples. In DNA, the CDR3 is TGTGCCATCAGCCAAGGACTAACGGGGACTGAAGCTTTCTTT. This sequence encodes CAISQGLTGTEAFF.